This entry lists 5 T cell receptor beta chains sequenced from one sample in a study of T cells in Graves' hyperthyroidism and ophthalmopathy. TCR beta CDR3 sequences were amplified from RNA transcripts. First-round RT-PCR targeting the TCR CDR3 was performed with the HTBI primer set. TCRdb processed the multiplex PCR reads anew with MiXCR; each CDR3 protein has one entry. The sample includes about 350,000 distinct CDR3 sequences, over 15% of them seen just once. Sequencing was done on a sample of blood. The receptors were gathered from a woman aged 40 to 50 with Graves' ophthalmopathy.

The table lists this clonotype with many counts. The chain couples TRBV19 to TRBJ2-7; D may be TRBD1 or TRBD2 (5 bases each). Trimming shortened V by 6 bases and J by 2 bases, and 17 bases separated the two germline ends. CDR3 length equals 15 residues. Germline loops: CDR1 LNHDA, CDR2 SQIVND (reference sequence). CDR3 sequence reads: CASRSTGTKAYEQYF. CDR3 in DNA: TGTGCCAGTAGATCAACCGGGACCAAAGCCTACGAGCAGTACTTC.

This clonotype was detected many times. This sequence joins TRBV6-7 and TRBJ2-7, with a weak D call TRBD1 (5 bases). TRBV6-7 is annotated as an ORF whose role is uncertain. The CDR3 extends over 15 amino acids. Trimming took 2 bases from V and 2 from J, leaving 13 bases between them. The CDR3 region has the DNA TGTGCCAGCAGTTACGGGGCGTGCCCAGCCTACGAGCAGTACTTC. It yields the protein CASSYGACPAYEQYF.

In its sample, this clonotype was seen many times. This chain connects TRBV10-2 to TRBJ2-7; 8 nucleotides match TRBD1. The germline V gene has CDR1 WSHSY and CDR2 SAAADI. This CDR3 comprises 16 residues. The V segment lost 1 base and the J segment 4 bases; nucleotides outside the gene matches: 9. For the CDR3, the DNA is TGCGCCAGCAGTGAGTGGGGTGGACAGGGAGCATACGAGCAGTACTTC. This gives the protein CASSEWGGQGAYEQYF.

In its sample, this clonotype was seen many times. Here the CDR3 DNA reads TGTGCCAGCAGCGGACTGGGCACCTCCTACGAGCAGTACTTC. Its protein product is CASSGLGTSYEQYF. The rearrangement links TRBV16 to TRBJ2-7; TRBD2 is a possible D gene (5 bases). This CDR3 has 14 amino acids. Trimming stripped 5 bases from V and 0 bases from J, with 11 bases between. Germline CDR1 KGHSY, CDR2 FQNENV.

The chain employs TRBV9 and TRBJ2-5; D remains ambiguous. The CDR3 spans 14 residues. V lost 0 bases, J lost 5 bases, and 11 bases lay in between. The germline gives CDR1 SGDLS, CDR2 YYNGEE. The DNA for the CDR3 is TGTGCCAGCAGCGTAGGACTGCCGCCGGAGACCCAGTACTTC. This encodes CASSVGLPPETQYF.